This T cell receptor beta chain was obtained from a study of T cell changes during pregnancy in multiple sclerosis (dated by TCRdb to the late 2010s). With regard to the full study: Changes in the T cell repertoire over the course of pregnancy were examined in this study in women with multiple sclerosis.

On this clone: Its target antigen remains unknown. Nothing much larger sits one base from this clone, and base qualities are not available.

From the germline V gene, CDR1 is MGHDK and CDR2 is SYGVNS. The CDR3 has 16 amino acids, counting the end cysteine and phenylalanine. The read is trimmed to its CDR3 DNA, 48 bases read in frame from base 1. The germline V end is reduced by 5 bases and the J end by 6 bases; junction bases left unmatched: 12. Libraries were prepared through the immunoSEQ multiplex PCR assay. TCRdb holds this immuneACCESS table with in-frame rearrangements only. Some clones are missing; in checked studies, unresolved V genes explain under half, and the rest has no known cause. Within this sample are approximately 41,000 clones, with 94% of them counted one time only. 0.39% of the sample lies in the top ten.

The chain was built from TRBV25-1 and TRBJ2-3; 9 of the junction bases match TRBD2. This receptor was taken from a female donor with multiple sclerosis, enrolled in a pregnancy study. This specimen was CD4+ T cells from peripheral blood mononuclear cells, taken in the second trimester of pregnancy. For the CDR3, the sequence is CASSSSTGTSRDTQYF. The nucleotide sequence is TGTGCCAGCAGTTCCTCTACCGGGACTAGCCGCGATACGCAGTATTTT.